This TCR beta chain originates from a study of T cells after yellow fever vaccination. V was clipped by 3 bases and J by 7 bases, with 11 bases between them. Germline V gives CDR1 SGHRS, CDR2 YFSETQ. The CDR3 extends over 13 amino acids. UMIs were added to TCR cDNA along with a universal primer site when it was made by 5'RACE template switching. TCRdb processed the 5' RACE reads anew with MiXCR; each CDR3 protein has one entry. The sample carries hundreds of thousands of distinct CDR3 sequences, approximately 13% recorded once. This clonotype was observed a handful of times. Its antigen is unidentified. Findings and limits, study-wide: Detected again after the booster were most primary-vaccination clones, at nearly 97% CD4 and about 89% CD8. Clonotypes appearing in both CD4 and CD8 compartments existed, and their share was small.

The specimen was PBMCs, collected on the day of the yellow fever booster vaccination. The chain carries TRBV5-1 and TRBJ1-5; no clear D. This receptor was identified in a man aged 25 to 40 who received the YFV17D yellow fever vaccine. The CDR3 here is CASSYEGYQPQHF. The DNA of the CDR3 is TGCGCCAGCAGCTACGAGGGTTACCAGCCCCAGCATTTT. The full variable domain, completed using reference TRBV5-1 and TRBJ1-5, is KAGVTQTPRYLIKTRGQQVTLSCSPISGHRSVSWYQQTPGQGLQFLFEYFSETQRNKGNFPGRFSGRQFSNSRSEMNVSTLELGDSALYLCASSYEGYQPQHFGDGTRLSIL.